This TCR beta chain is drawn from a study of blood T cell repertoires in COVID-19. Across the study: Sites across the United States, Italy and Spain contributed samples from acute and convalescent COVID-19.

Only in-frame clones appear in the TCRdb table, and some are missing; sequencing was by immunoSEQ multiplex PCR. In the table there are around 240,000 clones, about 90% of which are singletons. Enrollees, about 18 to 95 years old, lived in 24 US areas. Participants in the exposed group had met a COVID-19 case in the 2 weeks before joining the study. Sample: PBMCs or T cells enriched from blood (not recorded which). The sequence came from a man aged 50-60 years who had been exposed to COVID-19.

The CDR3 region has the DNA TGTGCCAGCAGCCGCTCGATTGGAGCGGGGGGATTCGTGTCCTACGAGCAGTACTTC. As protein: CASSRSIGAGGFVSYEQYF. The chain uses TRBV5-5 and TRBJ2-7; 9 bases fit TRBD2. This CDR3 is 19 amino acids long. CDR1 is SGHKS and CDR2 is YYEKEE in the germline V gene (reference sequence). The junction had 18 bases not matched to a gene; V was cut back by 4 bases and J by 1 base.